This is a list of T cell receptor beta chains from one sample in a study of blood T cell repertoires in COVID-19. Data came from immunoSEQ multiplex PCR; TCRdb stores just in-frame clones and leaves some out. The sample contains approximately 140,000 clones, 88% of which appear only once. The sample consisted of peripheral blood. Receptor source: a human donor in a cohort sampled during active COVID-19. Both conserved end residues are part of each CDR3. The order of the fields is clone size, D gene, V gene, J gene, CDR3 protein, CDR3 DNA. The D gene is left open where the match is weak. Rows give clone size only sometimes, using once, few, many, or a class for an expanded clone.

>-|-|TRBV20-1|TRBJ2-7
CSAIQIVQYF
TGCAGTGCTATCCAGATCGTGCAGTACTTC
>-|TRBD2|TRBV7-9|TRBJ2-7
CASSLVVLAGHYEQYF
TGTGCCAGCAGCTTAGTGGTCCTAGCGGGCCACTACGAGCAGTACTTC
>-|-|TRBV5-1|TRBJ1-5
CASSLVGGDHQPQHF
TGCGCCAGCAGCTTGGTAGGGGGGGACCATCAGCCCCAGCATTTT
>-|TRBD2|TRBV5-1|TRBJ2-1
CASSLDTRSRTSGDNEQFF
TGCGCCAGCAGCTTGGATACAAGGTCCCGGACTAGCGGGGACAATGAGCAGTTCTTC
>-|-|TRBV7-6|TRBJ2-3
CASSLDRSTDTQYF
TGTGCCAGCAGTTTGGACAGAAGCACAGATACGCAGTATTTT
>-|-|TRBV12-3/TRBV12-4|TRBJ2-7
CASSLGGGEQYF
TGTGCCAGCAGTTTAGGAGGGGGCGAGCAGTACTTC
>-|-|TRBV7-3|TRBJ2-1
CASSLTETRWSYNEQFF
TGTGCCAGCAGCTTAACCGAGACTAGATGGTCCTACAATGAGCAGTTCTTC
>-|-|TRBV7-2|TRBJ1-4
CASSLVRGLSEKLFF
TGTGCCAGCAGCCTGGTCAGGGGCCTGAGCGAAAAACTGTTTTTT
>-|-|TRBV5-1|TRBJ2-7
CASSLTAASYEQYF
TGCGCCAGCAGCTTGACCGCGGCGTCATACGAGCAGTACTTC
>-|TRBD1|TRBV4-1|TRBJ1-4
CASSQAGTGGEKLFF
TGCGCCAGCAGCCAGGCCGGGACAGGGGGCGAAAAACTGTTTTTT
>medium-sized|-|TRBV9|TRBJ2-1
CASSVGSSVNNEQFF
TGTGCCAGCAGCGTAGGCTCTTCGGTGAACAATGAGCAGTTCTTC
>once|-|TRBV6-6|TRBJ2-3
CASRSGADTQYF
TGTGCCAGCAGGTCGGGGGCAGATACGCAGTATTTT
>-|-|TRBV6-4|TRBJ2-1
CASKKDSSYNEQFF
TGTGCCAGCAAAAAGGACAGCTCCTACAATGAGCAGTTCTTC
>-|TRBD2|TRBV11-2|TRBJ2-3
CASSRGTSGVGTDTQYF
TGTGCCAGCAGCCGCGGGACTAGCGGGGTCGGCACAGATACGCAGTATTTT
>few|-|TRBV6-5|TRBJ1-1
CASRKEGLTEAFF
TGTGCCAGCAGAAAGGAGGGACTCACTGAAGCTTTCTTT
>-|-|TRBV4-1|TRBJ1-2
CASSPLTARGGYTF
TGCGCCAGCAGCCCCCTGACAGCGCGGGGTGGCTACACCTTC
>-|-|TRBV4-2|TRBJ2-1
CASSLGVGGGNEQFF
TGTGCCAGCAGCCTGGGGGTGGGGGGAGGCAATGAGCAGTTCTTC
>few|TRBD1|TRBV7-2|TRBJ1-1
CASTPDRANTEAFF
TGTGCCAGCACCCCGGACAGGGCGAACACTGAAGCTTTCTTT
>-|TRBD1|TRBV7-9|TRBJ1-1
CASSSTGGRTEAFF
TGTGCCAGCAGCTCGACAGGGGGCCGAACTGAAGCTTTCTTT
>-|-|TRBV30|TRBJ2-5
CAWAAGSNLGETQYF
TGTGCCTGGGCGGCGGGCAGTAACCTCGGGGAGACCCAGTACTTC
>-|TRBD2|TRBV28|TRBJ2-5
CASSSNPGLAGMLKEIQYF
TGTGCCAGCAGTTCAAATCCGGGACTAGCGGGAATGCTCAAAGAGATCCAGTACTTC
>-|TRBD1|TRBV6-1|TRBJ1-6
CASSEEDRGQSYNSPLHF
TGTGCCAGCAGTGAAGAGGACAGGGGCCAGTCCTATAATTCACCCCTCCACTTT
>-|-|TRBV27|TRBJ2-5
CASSFRTGLRQETQYF
TGTGCCAGCAGTTTTCGAACGGGGTTGCGGCAAGAGACCCAGTACTTC
>-|-|TRBV19|TRBJ2-7
CASSAQQGFPHYEQYF
TGTGCCAGTAGTGCCCAGCAGGGTTTCCCTCACTACGAGCAGTACTTC
>-|TRBD2|TRBV5-4|TRBJ2-1
CALTSGSYNEQFF
TGTGCCCTTACTAGCGGGAGCTACAATGAGCAGTTCTTC
>-|TRBD1|TRBV10-2|TRBJ1-1
CASRDRLMTEAFF
TGCGCCAGTCGGGACAGGCTGATGACTGAAGCTTTCTTT
>-|TRBD1|TRBV6-2/TRBV6-3|TRBJ2-2
CASSPRPGQGPNTGELFF
TGTGCCAGCAGTCCCCGGCCCGGACAGGGCCCGAACACCGGGGAGCTGTTTTTT
>-|TRBD2|TRBV6-5|TRBJ2-7
CASRTLAGAPYEQYF
TGTGCCAGCAGAACACTAGCGGGGGCCCCCTACGAGCAGTACTTC
>-|-|TRBV29-1|TRBJ1-1
CSVGQSMNTEAFF
TGCAGCGTTGGACAGTCCATGAACACTGAAGCTTTCTTT
>-|TRBD1|TRBV3-1/TRBV3-2|TRBJ1-6
CASSLGQDTSPLHF
TGTGCCAGCAGCCTGGGACAGGATACTTCACCCCTCCACTTT
>few|-|TRBV6-2/TRBV6-3|TRBJ1-5
CASSQSEFSNQPQHF
TGTGCCAGCAGTCAATCGGAGTTTAGCAATCAGCCCCAGCATTTT
>-|-|TRBV4-2|TRBJ2-1
CASSGRDNEQFF
TGTGCCAGCAGCGGTCGGGACAATGAGCAGTTCTTC
>-|-|TRBV19|TRBJ1-5
CASSIAPSAPQHF
TGTGCCAGTAGTATAGCCCCCAGCGCGCCCCAGCATTTT
>-|TRBD1|TRBV6-5|TRBJ2-7
CASSFRPGTGTYEQYF
TGTGCCAGCAGTTTCCGTCCCGGGACAGGGACCTACGAGCAGTACTTC
>-|-|TRBV6-5|TRBJ1-6
CASSLRIADSPLHF
TGTGCCAGCAGTTTACGTATCGCGGATTCACCCCTCCACTTT
>-|TRBD1|TRBV14|TRBJ2-5
CASSFPPGGRGLETQYF
TGTGCCAGCAGCTTTCCCCCGGGCGGCAGGGGGCTTGAGACCCAGTACTTC
>-|-|TRBV20-1|TRBJ2-1
CSAELQNEQFF
TGCAGTGCTGAGTTGCAAAATGAGCAGTTCTTC
>once|-|TRBV7-2|TRBJ1-5
CASSSHGSGVFQPQHF
TGTGCCAGCAGCTCACATGGATCAGGGGTGTTTCAGCCCCAGCATTTT
>-|TRBD1|TRBV7-8|TRBJ2-3
CASSFSRGSADTQYF
TGTGCCAGCAGCTTTAGCAGGGGGTCGGCGGATACGCAGTATTTT
>-|-|TRBV5-1|TRBJ1-1
CASRLAGQNTEAFF
TGCGCCAGCCGTCTGGCGGGGCAGAACACTGAAGCTTTCTTT
>-|-|TRBV5-1|TRBJ1-5
CASSLDGTHSNQPQHF
TGCGCCAGCAGCTTGGACGGGACTCATAGCAATCAGCCCCAGCATTTT
>-|-|TRBV30|TRBJ1-4
CAWNLRQVVNEKLFF
TGTGCCTGGAACCTACGACAGGTAGTAAATGAAAAACTGTTTTTT
>-|TRBD2|TRBV7-2|TRBJ2-3
CASSLEGTSVGHTQYF
TGTGCCAGCAGCTTAGAAGGGACTAGCGTCGGACATACGCAGTATTTT
>-|-|TRBV7-8|TRBJ2-3
CASSSPPAGNIRTDTQYF
TGTGCCAGCAGCTCCCCCCCCGCAGGCAACATCCGCACAGATACGCAGTATTTT
>-|TRBD1|TRBV7-9|TRBJ1-2
CGVASSSTGQINYGYTF
TGTGGAGTGGCCAGCAGCTCTACGGGACAGATTAACTATGGCTACACCTTC
>-|-|TRBV20-1|TRBJ2-7
CSASDEQYF
TGCAGTGCTTCGGACGAGCAGTACTTC
>-|-|TRBV30|TRBJ1-3
CAWKVRGGNTIYF
TGTGCCTGGAAAGTTCGGGGGGGAAACACCATATATTTT
>-|-|TRBV7-2|TRBJ2-7
CASSLSPGLSYEQYF
TGTGCCAGCAGCTTATCCCCGGGACTGTCCTACGAGCAGTACTTC
>-|TRBD1|TRBV19|TRBJ1-3
CASSSARGSSGNTIYF
TGTGCCAGTAGTTCTGCCAGGGGGAGCTCTGGAAACACCATATATTTT
>few|TRBD1|TRBV19|TRBJ1-5
CASRQGRDRPYQPQHF
TGTGCCAGTAGGCAGGGACGGGACAGGCCTTATCAGCCCCAGCATTTT
>-|-|TRBV6-5|TRBJ2-6
CASSPISGANVLTF
TGTGCCAGCAGTCCTATCTCTGGGGCCAACGTCCTGACTTTC
>once|TRBD1|TRBV24-1|TRBJ1-2
CATRDNRGAYGYTF
TGTGCCACCAGGGATAACAGGGGTGCCTATGGCTACACCTTC
>-|-|TRBV5-1|TRBJ2-5
CASSLQTGQETQYF
TGCGCCAGCAGCTTGCAGACGGGCCAAGAGACCCAGTACTTC
>few|TRBD1|TRBV12-3/TRBV12-4|TRBJ1-5
CASSRTGVQPQHF
TGTGCCAGCAGTCGGACAGGGGTTCAGCCCCAGCATTTT
>-|-|TRBV15|TRBJ1-5
CATSREGRSNQPQHF
TGTGCCACCAGCAGAGAGGGGCGAAGCAATCAGCCCCAGCATTTT
>-|-|TRBV7-2|TRBJ2-3
CASSSSTDTQYF
TGTGCCAGCAGCTCTAGCACAGATACGCAGTATTTT
>-|-|TRBV10-3|TRBJ1-1
CAIRRTENTEAFF
TGTGCCATCAGACGGACAGAGAACACTGAAGCTTTCTTT